The 8 T cell receptor beta chains in this list originate from one sample, sequenced in a study of T-cell reconstitution after alpha-beta-depleted transplantation in children. Unique molecular identifiers were incorporated during preparation of the TCRbeta library. TCRdb re-called the PCR reads through MiXCR, storing one row per CDR3 protein. The profile covers 95,000 to 150,000 distinct CDR3 sequences, with about 23% appearing a single time and roughly a tenth taken by the ten largest. The sample consisted of PBMCs, mostly from graft donor cells, taken 180 days after TCRalphabeta/CD19-depleted stem cell transplant. Receptor source: a male patient under 10 years old who had a stem cell transplant for chronic granulomatous disease, so the T cells may come from the graft donor.

About this clonotype itself: A much larger clone differs by one base, so this may be a read error. V usage is TRBV6-1 and J usage is TRBJ2-3; a weak D match, TRBD2 (6 bases). The CDR3 loop spans 15 amino acids. The V end was cut by 7 bases, the J end by 0 bases, with 14 bases between. Germline CDR1 reads MNHNS; CDR2 reads SASEGT. DNA for the CDR3: TGTGCCAGCACTCGGGAGTACAGAAGCACAGATACGCAGTATTTT. It codes for CASTREYRSTDTQYF.

This chain connects TRBV6-5 to TRBJ2-6, with D hard to call. V was clipped by 2 bases and J by 0 bases, with 11 bases between them. Germline CDR1 and CDR2: MNHEY and SVGAGI. The CDR3 is made up of 17 amino acids. The CDR3: CASSYLSSSSGANVLTF. The CDR3, as DNA: TGTGCCAGCAGTTACCTCTCTTCGAGCTCTGGGGCCAACGTCCTGACTTTC.

In this sample, this clonotype turned up many times. An end of the junction does not agree with germline; a read error may underlie this. The gene calls are TRBV7-2 and TRBJ2-3; tentatively, D is TRBD2 (6 bases). From germline, CDR1 is SGHTA and CDR2 FQGNSA. The CDR3 is made up of 15 amino acids. The CDR3 nucleotides read TGTGCCAGCAGCATAGCTACTAGCAGGCCAGATACGCAGTATTTT. It specifies CASSIATSRPDTQYF. The full variable domain, completed using reference TRBV7-2 and TRBJ2-3, is GAGVSQSPSNKVTEKGKDVELRCDPISGHTALYWYRQSLGQGLEFLIYFQGNSAPDKSGLPSDRFSAERTGGSVSTLTIQRTQQEDSAVYLCASSIATSRPDTQYFGPGTRLTVL.

By sample fraction, this clonotype is medium-sized (0.01 to 0.1%). V is TRBV6-5 and J is TRBJ2-1, with D perhaps matching TRBD2 (5 bases). Germline assignment: CDR1 MNHEY and CDR2 SVGAGI. This CDR3 region has 13 residues. Between the trimmed V and J ends, which lost 4 bases and 6 bases, there was a span of 10 bases. In DNA, the CDR3 is TGTGCCAGCAGTTCGTGGACTTCCAATGAGCAGTTCTTC. Translated: CASSSWTSNEQFF.

This clonotype was counted at least ten times. V usage is TRBV5-1 and J usage is TRBJ2-5; D gene uncertain. V gave up 4 bases and J gave up 1 base, with 11 bases separating them. CDR3 size: 14 residues. Germline CDR1 reads SGHRS; CDR2 reads YFSETQ. The CDR3 here is CASSPTVIQETQYF. The CDR3 DNA sequence: TGCGCCAGCAGCCCAACAGTAATCCAAGAGACCCAGTACTTC.

The chain is built from TRBV25-1 and TRBJ2-7; D is undetermined. Trimming stripped 6 bases from V and 6 bases from J, with 15 bases between. CDR1 and CDR2 (germline): MGHDK, SYGVNS. The CDR3 length is 13 residues. The CDR3 bases are TGTGCCAGCAGAGGAAAGTCAATTGGCGAGCAGTACTTC. Amino acids: CASRGKSIGEQYF.

V is TRBV12-3 or TRBV12-4 and J is TRBJ2-3; 9 bases are shared with TRBD2. This CDR3 spans 17 amino acids. V trimming: 6 bases; J trimming: 2 bases; junction bases outside the gene matches: 12. CDR3 DNA sequence: TGTGCCAGCAGCCCCCGACTAGCGGAAATACCCACAGATACGCAGTATTTT. This gives the protein CASSPRLAEIPTDTQYF.

This clonotype was counted many times. This chain connects TRBV3-1 to TRBJ1-5; D gene uncertain. Germline V lookup: CDR1 LGHDT, CDR2 YNNKEL (reference sequence). The CDR3 totals 15 residues. V gave up 1 base and J gave up 5 bases, with 12 bases separating them. CDR3 sequence reads: CASSQVRPVDQPQHF. CDR3 bases: TGTGCCAGCAGCCAAGTACGTCCAGTAGATCAGCCCCAGCATTTT. Based on the CDR3 plus reference TRBV3-1 and TRBJ1-5, the full variable domain is DTAVSQTPKYLVTQMGNDKSIKCEQNLGHDTMYWYKQDSKKFLKIMFSYNNKELIINETVPNRFSPKSPDKAHLNLHINSLELGDSAVYFCASSQVRPVDQPQHFGDGTRLSIL.